Presented here are 19 T cell receptor beta chains from one specimen sequenced in a study of cytomegalovirus exposure and HLA in healthy donors. A multiplex PCR was run with 60 Vbeta primers and 13 Jbeta primers. Profiling relied on immunoSEQ multiplex PCR, and the TCRdb table lists in-frame clones only, not all of them. This table has tens of thousands of clones, around three quarters appearing once. The sequenced sample was PBMCs. The receptors were gathered from a woman aged 40 to 50 in good health and CMV-seropositive.

V is TRBV7-2 and J is TRBJ1-1, with 7 bases matching TRBD1. CDR1 is SGHTA, CDR2 FQGNSA, per germline. This CDR3 has 16 residues. V was clipped by 5 bases and J by 1 base; unmatched bases: 10. The CDR3 here is CASSPPPGTANTEAFF. The CDR3 nucleotides read TGTGCCAGCAGCCCTCCCCCCGGGACAGCGAACACTGAAGCTTTCTTT.

The table lists this clone with a few counts. The CDR3 sequence is CASSNRDRVSYEQYF. The CDR3 nucleotides are TGTGCCAGCAGTAATCGGGACAGGGTCTCCTACGAGCAGTACTTC. This chain links TRBV6-5 with TRBJ2-7, with 9 bases aligning to TRBD1. CDR1 is MNHEY and CDR2 is SVGAGI in the germline V gene. Unmatched junction bases numbered 5, after V lost 5 bases and J lost 0 bases. This CDR3 has 15 amino acids.

V usage is TRBV4-1 and J usage is TRBJ1-1; D call uncertain. Trimming left V 0 bases short and J 0 bases short, with 11 bases between. The CDR3 is 16 residues long. Germline V gives CDR1 MGHRA, CDR2 YSYEKL. The DNA of the CDR3 is TGCGCCAGCAGCCAAGATAGTGCGGGTGTGAACACTGAAGCTTTCTTT. Amino acid sequence: CASSQDSAGVNTEAFF.

This chain joins TRBV6-5 and TRBJ1-3; D unresolved. The V gene lost 6 bases and the J gene lost 0 bases, with 6 bases spanning the gap. Germline values: CDR1 MNHEY, CDR2 SVGAGI. This CDR3 contains 13 residues. The CDR3 bases are TGTGCCAGCAGCAGAAACTCTGGAAACACCATATATTTT. This codes for CASSRNSGNTIYF.

The chain joins TRBV29-1 to TRBJ2-1; tentative D call: TRBD2 (6 bases). The CDR3 consists of 15 residues. Deletions cut 1 base from V and 3 bases from J, with 13 bases between. The V gene's germline CDR1 is SQVTM and CDR2 ANQGSEA. The CDR3: CSVEGATGDYNEQFF. As DNA, the CDR3 is TGCAGCGTTGAAGGGGCGACGGGAGACTACAATGAGCAGTTCTTC.

This clone was seen a handful of times. V usage is TRBV19 and J usage is TRBJ2-7; 7 bases match TRBD2. The CDR3 totals 18 residues. V lost 5 bases and J lost 3; bases outside the gene matches: 19. Germline V gene sequence: CDR1 LNHDA, CDR2 SQIVND (reference sequence). Here the CDR3 reads CASSARLWGDGGGYEQYF. The CDR3 nucleotides read TGTGCCAGTAGTGCCCGACTGTGGGGCGACGGCGGGGGCTACGAGCAGTACTTC.

The chain is built from TRBV6-5 and TRBJ1-5, with 7 bases that match TRBD1. CDR1 MNHEY and CDR2 SVGAGI come from the germline V gene. V was clipped by 5 bases and J by 6 bases; unmatched bases: 7. The CDR3 length is 14 residues. The CDR3 nucleotides read TGTGCCAGCAGTCTTAGGGGGCGCGGTCAGCCCCAGCATTTT. It yields the protein CASSLRGRGQPQHF.

This clone was observed a few times. V gene TRBV5-5 combines with J gene TRBJ1-2, with D hard to call. The CDR3 totals 15 residues. Germline loops: CDR1 SGHKS, CDR2 YYEKEE (reference sequence). V was trimmed by 4 bases and J by 6 bases, leaving 19 bases between them. CDR3 sequence (DNA): TGTGCCAGCAGCCCCCAGCAGGATGGAGGGAATGGCTACACCTTC. It specifies CASSPQQDGGNGYTF. Looking up the rest from reference TRBV5-5 and TRBJ1-2 gives the full variable domain: DAGVTQSPTHLIKTRGQQVTLRCSPISGHKSVSWYQQVLGQGPQFIFQYYEKEERGRGNFPDRFSARQFPNYSSELNVNALLLGDSALYLCASSPQQDGGNGYTFGSGTRLTVV.

The chain has TRBV9 and TRBJ2-7, with 13 bases lining up with TRBD2. V shed 3 bases, J shed 4 bases, and the junction held 4 bases outside the gene matches. This CDR3 is built from 15 residues. Germline V gives CDR1 SGDLS, CDR2 YYNGEE. Here the CDR3 reads CASSAGTSGAYEQYF. The DNA of the CDR3 is TGTGCCAGCAGCGCAGGGACTAGCGGGGCTTACGAGCAGTACTTC. Full variable domain (outside the CDR3, taken from reference TRBV9 and TRBJ2-7): DSGVTQTPKHLITATGQRVTLRCSPRSGDLSVYWYQQSLDQGLQFLIQYYNGEERAKGNILERFSAQQFPDLHSELNLSSLELGDSALYFCASSAGTSGAYEQYFGPGTRLTVT.

The table lists this clone with a count of one. The rearrangement links TRBV21-1 to TRBJ1-4. TRBV21-1 is a pseudogene. The CDR3 has 17 amino acids. In DNA, the CDR3 is TGTGCCAGCAGCAAAGTACCGGTACGGAGTTTTAATGAAAAACTGTTTTTT. It codes for CASSKVPVRSFNEKLFF.

CDR3 region: CASSGASGNSVQYF. The CDR3 nucleotides are TGTGCCAGCAGCGGGGCTAGCGGGAATAGTGTGCAGTACTTC. The J gene is TRBJ2-7, the V gene TRBV6-1; 9 nucleotides agree with TRBD2. There are 14 residues in the CDR3. Germline CDR1 is MNHNS and CDR2 is SASEGT. Trimming cost V 6 bases and J 9 bases; bases outside gene matches: 12.

The V gene is TRBV7-7, the J gene TRBJ2-1, with a tentative D call TRBD2 (6 bases). Germline loops: CDR1 SSHAT, CDR2 FNYEAQ (reference sequence). The CDR3 covers 13 residues. V lost 3 bases to trimming and J lost 7 bases, with 10 bases between them. CDR3 amino acids: CASSLTGANEQFF. The CDR3 bases are TGTGCCAGCAGCTTGACGGGAGCGAATGAGCAGTTCTTC.

This clone was counted once. The chain has TRBV6-5 and TRBJ1-2; a possible D gene is TRBD1 (5 bases). Trimming stripped 0 bases from V and 6 bases from J, with 8 bases between. CDR3 length: 13 residues. Per germline, CDR1 MNHEY and CDR2 SVGAGI. In DNA, the CDR3 is TGTGCCAGCAGTTACTCGAGCAGGGATGGCTACACCTTC. Amino acid sequence: CASSYSSRDGYTF.

The chain's CDR3 is CASRRTGNEKLFF. For the CDR3, the DNA is TGTGCCAGCAGACGGACAGGGAATGAAAAACTGTTTTTT. V is TRBV6-5 and J is TRBJ1-4; 8 nucleotides match TRBD1. The junction had 2 bases not matched to a gene; V was cut back by 6 bases and J by 5 bases. This CDR3 region has 13 residues. CDR1 and CDR2 from the germline V gene are MNHEY and SVGAGI.

This clone was counted a single time. The chain recombines TRBV14 with TRBJ2-1; D remains ambiguous. With 1 base removed from V and 10 bases from J, the gap between germline ends came to 11 bases. CDR3 length equals 13 residues. Germline V CDR1 and CDR2: SGHDN, FVKESK. The CDR3: CASSQVLQAEQFF. The CDR3 DNA reads TGTGCCAGCAGCCAAGTCCTGCAGGCGGAGCAGTTCTTC.

This clone has more than one count but fewer than ten. The V call is TRBV27, the J call TRBJ1-1, with 8 bases lining up with TRBD1. The CDR3 is 18 amino acids. Unmatched junction bases numbered 16, after V lost 1 base and J lost 6 bases. Per germline, CDR1 MNHEY and CDR2 SMNVEV (reference sequence). The CDR3 nucleotides read TGTGCCAGCAGTTTATTCCTCCCAGGGGGCACCTTTAGCGCTGAAGCTTTCTTT. Translation: CASSLFLPGGTFSAEAFF.

J is TRBJ2-1 and V is TRBV5-1; D call uncertain. Trimming cost V 0 bases and J 7 bases, with 5 bases left between them. The CDR3 covers 12 residues. CDR1 is SGHRS, CDR2 YFSETQ, per germline. The CDR3 here is CASSLASNEQFF. The CDR3 nucleotides are TGCGCCAGCAGCTTGGCCTCGAATGAGCAGTTCTTC.

The rearrangement uses TRBV18 and TRBJ1-6; 7 nucleotides match TRBD1. Germline CDR1 is KGHSH and CDR2 is LQKENI. The CDR3 is 18 amino acids. V trimming: 3 bases; J trimming: 0 bases; junction bases outside the gene matches: 8. Written as DNA, the CDR3 is TGTGCCAGCTCACCCATCAGGGGACAGAGCTCCTATAATTCACCCCTCCACTTT. Residues: CASSPIRGQSSYNSPLHF. Full variable domain (missing parts from reference TRBV18 and TRBJ1-6): NAGVMQNPRHLVRRRGQEARLRCSPMKGHSHVYWYRQLPEEGLKFMVYLQKENIIDESGMPKERFSAEFPKEGPSILRIQQVVRGDSAAYFCASSPIRGQSSYNSPLHFGNGTRLTVT.

The chain is built from TRBV5-4 and TRBJ2-3; TRBD2 matches at 16 bases. Germline V gives CDR1 SGHNT, CDR2 YYREEE (reference sequence). This CDR3 region has 17 residues. V shed 2 bases, J shed 6 bases, and the junction held 6 bases outside the gene matches. The CDR3 nucleotides read TGTGCCAGCAGCTTCGGGGGACTAGCGGGGGGGCGTGATACGCAGTATTTT. Protein: CASSFGGLAGGRDTQYF. Complete variable domain (other parts from reference TRBV5-4 and TRBJ2-3): ETGVTQSPTHLIKTRGQQVTLRCSSQSGHNTVSWYQQALGQGPQFIFQYYREEENGRGNFPPRFSGLQFPNYSSELNVNALELDDSALYLCASSFGGLAGGRDTQYFGPGTRLTVL.